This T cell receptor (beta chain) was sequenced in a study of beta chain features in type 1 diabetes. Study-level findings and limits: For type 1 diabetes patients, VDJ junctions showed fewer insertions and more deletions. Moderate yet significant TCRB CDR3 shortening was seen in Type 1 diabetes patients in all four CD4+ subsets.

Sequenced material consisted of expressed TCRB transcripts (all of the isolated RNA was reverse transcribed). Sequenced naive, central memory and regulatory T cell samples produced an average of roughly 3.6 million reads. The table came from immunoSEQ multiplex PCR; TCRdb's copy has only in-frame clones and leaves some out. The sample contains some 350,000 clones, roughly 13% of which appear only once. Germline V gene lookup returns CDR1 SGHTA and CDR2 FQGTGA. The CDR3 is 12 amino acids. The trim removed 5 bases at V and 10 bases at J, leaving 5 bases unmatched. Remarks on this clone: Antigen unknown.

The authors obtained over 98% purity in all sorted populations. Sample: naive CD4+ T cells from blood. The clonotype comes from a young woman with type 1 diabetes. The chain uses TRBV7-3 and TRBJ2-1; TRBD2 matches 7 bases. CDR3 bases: TGTGCCAGCAGCCCCCGGCGGGGGGAGCAGTTCTTC. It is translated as CASSPRRGEQFF.